Listed here are 30 T cell receptor beta chains from one sample, sequenced in a study of blood T cell repertoires in COVID-19. Only in-frame clones appear in the TCRdb table, and some are missing; sequencing was by immunoSEQ multiplex PCR. The sample carries around 310,000 clones, around nine tenths recorded once. The sample was PBMCs or T cells enriched from blood (not recorded which). Receptors originate from a woman aged 40-49 years who had recovered from COVID-19.

The V call is TRBV30, the J call TRBJ2-7; tentative D call: TRBD2 (6 bases). Germline V gives CDR1 GTSNPN, CDR2 SVGIG (reference sequence). This CDR3 has 14 amino acids. Trimming left V 0 bases short and J 3 bases short, with 12 bases between. This CDR3 reads CAWSVKLARYEQYF. For the CDR3, the DNA is TGTGCCTGGAGTGTAAAACTAGCCCGCTACGAGCAGTACTTC.

The gene calls are TRBV7-9 and TRBJ2-1; 11 bases line up with TRBD2. Germline V gene sequence: CDR1 SEHNR, CDR2 FQNEAQ (reference sequence). This CDR3 has 16 amino acids. Trimming cost V 5 bases and J 2 bases; bases outside gene matches: 5. This CDR3 is CASSPIAGGPYNEQFF. The CDR3 bases are TGTGCCAGCAGCCCCATAGCGGGGGGGCCCTACAATGAGCAGTTCTTC.

This rearrangement joins TRBV5-6 to TRBJ1-1; D remains unclear. The germline V gene encodes CDR1 SGHDT and CDR2 YYEEEE. This CDR3 contains 16 residues. The germline V and J ends were trimmed by 0 bases and 3 bases, with 15 bases remaining between them. For the CDR3, the DNA is TGTGCCAGCAGCTTGGATCCGGGTTTGGATTACACTGAAGCTTTCTTT. Encoded protein: CASSLDPGLDYTEAFF.

The chain combines TRBV3-1 (or the pseudogene TRBV3-2) with TRBJ2-1, with 10 bases identical to TRBD2. The CDR3 has 16 amino acids. The germline V gene encodes CDR1 LGHDT and CDR2 YNNKEL (reference sequence). V lost 4 bases, J lost 7 bases, and 10 bases stayed unmatched. CDR3 region: CASSPTTLAGPNEQFF. The CDR3 DNA is TGTGCCAGCAGCCCGACCACACTAGCGGGACCGAATGAGCAGTTCTTC.

The CDR3 spells CASSLAGDFYNEQFF. Here the CDR3 DNA reads TGTGCCAGCAGTTTGGCAGGGGATTTCTACAATGAGCAGTTCTTC. The chain employs TRBV28 and TRBJ2-1; perhaps TRBD1 as D (6 bases). The V and J ends lost 3 bases and 3 bases respectively, with 12 bases between them. CDR1 and CDR2 (germline): MDHEN, SYDVKM. CDR3 length equals 15 residues.

J is TRBJ1-4 and V is TRBV3-1 (or the pseudogene TRBV3-2); D not resolved. Trimming removed 0 bases at V and 7 bases at J, with 12 bases between. This CDR3 is 15 amino acids long. CDR1 and CDR2 from the germline V gene are LGHDT and YNNKEL (reference sequence). The CDR3 loop reads CASSQDMVYSEKLFF. The CDR3 nucleotides are TGTGCCAGCAGCCAAGATATGGTCTACAGTGAAAAACTGTTTTTT.

The chain carries TRBV7-2 and TRBJ1-5; 7 bases match TRBD1. There are 15 residues in the CDR3. Germline CDR1 is SGHTA and CDR2 is FQGNSA. After removal of 5 bases from V and 7 bases from J, the junction contained 11 bases not matched to a gene. This CDR3 is CASSERQGLGQPQHF. For the CDR3, the DNA is TGTGCCAGCAGCGAGAGACAGGGCTTAGGGCAGCCCCAGCATTTT.

The chain joins TRBV3-1 (or the pseudogene TRBV3-2) to TRBJ1-2, with D possibly matching TRBD1 (6 bases). V was pared by 4 bases and J by 6 bases, with 9 bases between. The CDR3 is 12 amino acids. Looked up from germline, CDR1 is LGHDT and CDR2 is YNNKEL (reference sequence). DNA of the CDR3: TGTGCCAGCAGCCGGAGGACAGATGGCTACACCTTC. Translation gives CASSRRTDGYTF.

V gene TRBV9 combines with J gene TRBJ1-2; no definite D call. Germline V gives CDR1 SGDLS, CDR2 YYNGEE. V dropped 1 base and J dropped 8 bases, with 12 bases sitting between them. The CDR3 spans 13 residues. In DNA, the CDR3 is TGTGCCAGCAGCGTATTAGAGGGTAACGGCTACACCTTC. Translation: CASSVLEGNGYTF.

The chain is built from TRBV4-3 and TRBJ2-1, with D possibly matching TRBD2 (7 bases). The CDR3 loop spans 16 amino acids. The germline V gene has CDR1 LGHNA and CDR2 YSLEER. V lost 0 bases and J lost 2, with 11 bases in between. The CDR3 sequence: CASSQDRGGPYNEQFF. The CDR3 bases are TGCGCCAGCAGCCAAGATAGGGGGGGCCCCTACAATGAGCAGTTCTTC.

V gene TRBV19 combines with J gene TRBJ1-4, with a possible D match to TRBD1 (5 bases). The CDR3 consists of 14 residues. Germline V gene sequence: CDR1 LNHDA, CDR2 SQIVND (reference sequence). Trimming stripped 5 bases from V and 7 bases from J, with 14 bases between. CDR3: CASSDPGRAEKLFF. The CDR3 bases are TGTGCCAGTAGTGACCCCGGCAGGGCTGAAAAACTGTTTTTT.

The rearrangement uses TRBV4-3 and TRBJ2-7, with D tentatively TRBD2 (6 bases). The germline V gene encodes CDR1 LGHNA and CDR2 YSLEER. The V end lost 0 bases, the J end lost 4 bases, and 13 bases lay between the germline ends. The CDR3 sequence is 15 residues long. CDR3 nucleotide sequence: TGCGCCAGCAGCCAAGATGGGGGGTATATATACGAGCAGTACTTC. It specifies CASSQDGGYIYEQYF.

The CDR3 reads CASSYLSGGPETQYF. The CDR3 DNA follows: TGTGCCAGCAGTTACCTATCGGGGGGGCCGGAGACCCAGTACTTC. The chain employs TRBV6-5 and TRBJ2-5; 8 bases match TRBD2. The CDR3 totals 15 residues. CDR1 and CDR2 (germline): MNHEY, SVGAGI. V lost 2 bases to trimming and J lost 5 bases; unmatched junction nucleotides: 7.

The chain recombines TRBV19 with TRBJ1-3; possible D gene TRBD1, 5 bases. The CDR3 consists of 16 residues. CDR1 and CDR2 from the germline V gene are LNHDA and SQIVND (reference sequence). Trimming cost V 1 base and J 0 bases, with 10 bases left between them. For the CDR3, the DNA is TGTGCCAGTAGTATAGGCCAGGGCCTCTCTGGAAACACCATATATTTT. As protein: CASSIGQGLSGNTIYF.

V and J are TRBV19 and TRBJ2-2; D possibly corresponds to TRBD2 (6 bases). V was shortened by 7 bases and J by 5 bases, with 14 bases between the two germline ends. Germline CDR1 and CDR2: LNHDA and SQIVND (reference sequence). This CDR3 contains 14 residues. CDR3 loop: CASNPGLKTGELFF. DNA for the CDR3: TGTGCCAGTAATCCGGGACTTAAAACCGGGGAGCTGTTTTTT.

CDR3 region: CASSYSGTSRYTGELFF. CDR3 nucleotide sequence: TGTGCCAGCAGTTACTCAGGGACTTCGCGATACACCGGGGAGCTGTTTTTT. J is TRBJ2-2 and V is TRBV6-2 or TRBV6-3, with D possibly being TRBD2 (6 bases). Germline lookup yields CDR1 MNHEY and CDR2 SVGEGT. CDR3 size: 17 residues. Trimming cost V 0 bases and J 3 bases, with 14 bases left between them.

The rearrangement links TRBV7-2 to TRBJ2-7; TRBD2 matches 12 bases. Germline CDR1 is SGHTA and CDR2 is FQGNSA. The CDR3 spans 16 residues. J was trimmed by 4 bases and V by 5 bases; bases with no gene match: 9. CDR3 protein: CASSQSRTSGTYEQYF. The DNA for the CDR3 is TGTGCCAGCAGCCAATCCCGGACTAGCGGGACGTACGAGCAGTACTTC. The entire variable domain, with the rest obtained from reference TRBV7-2 and TRBJ2-7, is as follows: GAGVSQSPSNKVTEKGKDVELRCDPISGHTALYWYRQSLGQGLEFLIYFQGNSAPDKSGLPSDRFSAERTGGSVSTLTIQRTQQEDSAVYLCASSQSRTSGTYEQYFGPGTRLTVT.

The chain has TRBV19 and TRBJ1-1; D perhaps matches TRBD1 (5 bases). Trimming shortened V by 0 bases and J by 5 bases, and 16 bases separated the two germline ends. Germline lookup yields CDR1 LNHDA and CDR2 SQIVND (reference sequence). The CDR3 is 16 amino acids. CDR3: CASSIEPLQGRTEAFF. CDR3 coding DNA: TGTGCCAGTAGTATAGAACCCCTCCAGGGAAGAACTGAAGCTTTCTTT.

To note about this clone: At the DNA level, this CDR3 is encoded by other sequences in the same sample as well. V is TRBV19 and J is TRBJ1-5; 8 bases map to TRBD1. V was clipped by 4 bases and J by 7 bases; unmatched bases: 6. This CDR3 is 14 amino acids long. CDR1 and CDR2 (germline): LNHDA, SQIVND (reference sequence). The CDR3 bases are TGTGCCAGTAGTACCACAGGGGGGAACCAGCCCCAGCATTTT. It is translated as CASSTTGGNQPQHF.

A word on this clone: Other DNA sequences in this sample translate to the same CDR3. The chain carries TRBV20-1 and TRBJ2-7, with unresolved D. The V end lost 3 bases, the J end lost 0 bases, and 6 bases lay between the germline ends. CDR1 is DFQATT and CDR2 is SNEGSKA in the germline V gene (reference sequence). The CDR3 is 12 residues long. The CDR3 bases are TGCAGTGCTAGTCCAGGCTCCTACGAGCAGTACTTC. Encoded protein: CSASPGSYEQYF.

This chain uses TRBV15 with TRBJ2-7; maybe TRBD2 (7 bases). This CDR3 region has 15 residues. In germline, CDR1 is LNHNV, CDR2 YYDKDF (reference sequence). The V end was cut by 0 bases, the J end by 5 bases, with 14 bases between. The CDR3 sequence is CATSREMGGLDEQYF. The DNA for the CDR3 is TGTGCCACCAGCAGAGAAATGGGGGGGCTCGACGAGCAGTACTTC.

The genes are TRBV29-1 and TRBJ1-3; D unclear. Per the germline V gene, CDR1 is SQVTM and CDR2 is ANQGSEA. CDR3 size: 13 residues. Between the trimmed V and J ends, which lost 4 bases and 0 bases, there was a span of 7 bases. This CDR3 reads CSVATSSGNTIYF. Written as DNA, the CDR3 is TGCAGCGTTGCAACGAGCTCTGGAAACACCATATATTTT.

The chain combines TRBV6-5 with TRBJ1-2; D uncertain. The ends were cut back, 2 bases at V and 6 bases at J, with 10 bases in the middle. There are 13 residues in the CDR3. Germline V gene lookup returns CDR1 MNHEY and CDR2 SVGAGI. The DNA of the CDR3 is TGTGCCAGCAGTTACGACAATTTGCATGGCTACACCTTC. Amino acids: CASSYDNLHGYTF.

V is TRBV6-5 and J is TRBJ2-2, with D possibly matching TRBD1 (6 bases). There are 15 residues in the CDR3. The germline V and J ends were trimmed by 5 bases and 2 bases, with 12 bases remaining between them. Germline CDR1 and CDR2: MNHEY and SVGAGI. The CDR3 DNA sequence: TGTGCCAGCAGTCCCCGGGACATTAACACCGGGGAGCTGTTTTTT. It codes for CASSPRDINTGELFF.

The chain combines TRBV25-1 with TRBJ2-2, with 8 bases identical to TRBD2. The CDR3 has 13 amino acids. The trim removed 6 bases at V and 6 bases at J, leaving 3 bases unmatched. The germline V gene encodes CDR1 MGHDK and CDR2 SYGVNS. The CDR3 is CASRGLAPGELFF. DNA for the CDR3: TGTGCCAGCAGAGGACTAGCCCCCGGGGAGCTGTTTTTT.

The chain recombines TRBV9 with TRBJ1-2; D not resolved. CDR1 and CDR2 (germline): SGDLS, YYNGEE. The CDR3 runs to 13 residues. The V end lost 0 bases, the J end lost 0 bases, and 3 bases lay between the germline ends. The CDR3: CASSVATNYGYTF. As DNA, the CDR3 is TGTGCCAGCAGCGTAGCTACTAACTATGGCTACACCTTC. Combining the CDR3 with reference TRBV9 and TRBJ1-2 gives the whole variable domain DSGVTQTPKHLITATGQRVTLRCSPRSGDLSVYWYQQSLDQGLQFLIQYYNGEERAKGNILERFSAQQFPDLHSELNLSSLELGDSALYFCASSVATNYGYTFGSGTRLTVV.

Points on this clone: This CDR3 is also generated by other DNA sequences in the sample. This rearrangement joins TRBV18 to TRBJ2-5; D not certain. Germline assignment: CDR1 KGHSH and CDR2 LQKENI. This CDR3 is built from 11 residues. Trimming left V 5 bases short and J 2 bases short, with 3 bases between. The CDR3 nucleotides are TGTGCCAGCTCATCTCAAGAGACCCAGTACTTC. The encoded protein is CASSSQETQYF.

In regard to this clone: One junction end disagrees with the germline gene, perhaps due to a read error. The J gene is TRBJ2-1, the V gene TRBV7-6, with D possibly matching TRBD2 (6 bases). The CDR3 runs to 12 residues. CDR1 and CDR2 (germline): SGHVS, FNYEAQ. CDR3 protein: CASSRGAYLWVF. The CDR3 region has the DNA TGTGCCAGCAGCCGCGGGGCCTATTTGTGGGTCTTC.

This chain connects TRBV10-3 to TRBJ2-3; 14 nucleotides line up with TRBD2. The CDR3 has 17 residues. The ends lost 6 bases at V and 2 bases at J; junction bases unmatched: 7. In germline, CDR1 is ENHRY, CDR2 SYGVKD. CDR3 nucleotides: TGTGCCATCAGGGTGACTAGCGGGAGGGCCCACACAGATACGCAGTATTTT. Translated: CAIRVTSGRAHTDTQYF.

Comment on this clone: Other DNA sequences in this specimen translate into the identical CDR3. V gene TRBV7-9 combines with J gene TRBJ2-1, with TRBD2 matching 9 bases. Germline lookup yields CDR1 SEHNR and CDR2 FQNEAQ (reference sequence). This CDR3 contains 13 residues. After removal of 6 bases from V and 7 bases from J, the junction contained 4 bases not matched to a gene. The CDR3 DNA reads TGTGCCAGCAGTGATAGCGGGGGTAATGAGCAGTTCTTC. This sequence encodes CASSDSGGNEQFF.